This entry lists 22 T cell receptor beta chains sequenced from one sample in a study of control samples from healthy donors and cancer patients. TCRdb's table, derived via immunoSEQ multiplex PCR, lists solely in-frame clones and lacks some. The table records 150,000 to 200,000 clones, roughly 94% of them present only once. Sequencing was performed on PBMCs. All receptors derive from a man between 60 and 75 years old with colorectal cancer.

The chain links TRBV5-1 to TRBJ2-3; 7 positions match TRBD2. Germline loops: CDR1 SGHRS, CDR2 YFSETQ. This CDR3 has 15 amino acids. J was trimmed by 3 bases and V by 4 bases; bases with no gene match: 8. CDR3 in DNA: TGCGCCAGCAGCCTGCCCGGGACTAATACAGATACGCAGTATTTT. Protein product: CASSLPGTNTDTQYF.

Notes on this clone: The junction differs from germline at one of its ends, possibly a read error. The V call is TRBV24-1, the J call TRBJ1-1; D is possibly TRBD1 (6 bases). Per germline, CDR1 KGHDR and CDR2 SFDVKD. The CDR3 runs 13 residues. Written as DNA, the CDR3 is TGTGCCACCAGTGATCCTATACGAGGGACACTGGAGTTT. Protein: CATSDPIRGTLEF.

The V call is TRBV2, the J call TRBJ2-7; 8 positions agree with TRBD1. With 5 bases clipped from V and 3 bases from J, the junction kept 6 bases outside the gene matches. The CDR3 contains 14 residues. The V gene's germline CDR1 is SNHLY and CDR2 FYNNEI. CDR3 residues: CASSYRGFNYEQYF. The CDR3 DNA follows: TGTGCCAGCAGTTACAGGGGGTTCAACTACGAGCAGTACTTC.

V is TRBV4-1 and J is TRBJ1-5, with 7 bases lining up with TRBD1. The J segment lost 3 bases and the V segment lost 2 bases, leaving 4 bases of the junction unmatched. The CDR3 consists of 15 residues. Germline loops: CDR1 MGHRA, CDR2 YSYEKL. CDR3 nucleotide sequence: TGCGCCAGCAGCCAACTTGACAGGGCCAATCAGCCCCAGCATTTT. Encoded protein: CASSQLDRANQPQHF.

The V gene is TRBV6-6, the J gene TRBJ1-4; unclear D gene. V gave up 7 bases and J gave up 8 bases, with 20 bases separating them. Germline V gene sequence: CDR1 MNHNY, CDR2 SVGAGI (reference sequence). The CDR3 runs to 15 residues. CDR3 sequence: CASTQRKGVSEKLFF. DNA of the CDR3: TGTGCCAGCACCCAACGGAAAGGTGTAAGCGAAAAACTGTTTTTT.

The sample holds one count of this clone. The rearrangement joins TRBV9 to TRBJ1-1, with 7 bases lining up with TRBD1. CDR1 is SGDLS and CDR2 is YYNGEE in the germline V gene. The CDR3 consists of 14 residues. The junction had 7 bases not matched to a gene; V was cut back by 3 bases and J by 5 bases. The CDR3 nucleotides are TGTGCCAGCAGCGCGACAGGGTACCGAACTGAAGCTTTCTTT. Translating gives CASSATGYRTEAFF.

This rearrangement joins TRBV27 to TRBJ1-5; the match to TRBD1 covers 10 bases. The length of the CDR3 is 15 residues. Germline trimming cut 8 bases from V and 2 bases from J; bases unmatched to any gene: 6. Germline CDR1 reads MNHEY; CDR2 reads SMNVEV (reference sequence). The CDR3 nucleotides are TGTGCCAGCTCGACAGGGGGCTTGGGCAATCAGCCCCAGCATTTT. Translating gives CASSTGGLGNQPQHF.

This clone appeared a single time. The CDR3 protein is CASSLARIIRDRGTGELFF. CDR3 coding DNA: TGTGCCAGCAGCTTAGCGCGCATAATAAGAGACAGGGGGACCGGGGAGCTGTTTTTT. This chain links TRBV7-2 with TRBJ2-2, with 9 bases that match TRBD1. The length of the CDR3 is 19 residues. Trimming removed 0 bases from V and 5 bases from J; junction bases left unmatched: 13. CDR1 is SGHTA, CDR2 FQGNSA, per germline.

The rearrangement links TRBV21-1 to TRBJ2-3; TRBD2, the table's D call, was not compared with the DNA. TRBV21-1 is described as a pseudogene. This CDR3 is built from 18 residues. CDR3 region: CASSIPGLAGGYTDTQYF. CDR3 in DNA: TGTGCCAGCAGCATTCCGGGACTAGCGGGGGGATACACAGATACGCAGTATTTT.

The chain uses TRBV3-1 (or the pseudogene TRBV3-2) and TRBJ2-1, with D perhaps TRBD2 (5 bases). The CDR3 extends over 14 amino acids. Germline CDR1 reads LGHDT; CDR2 reads YNNKEL (reference sequence). The V end was cut by 1 base, the J end by 9 bases, with 13 bases between. The CDR3 bases are TGTGCCAGCAGCCAAGGCTTTAGCGTGAGTGAGCAGTTCTTC. The encoded protein is CASSQGFSVSEQFF.

The chain is built from TRBV18 and TRBJ1-3; no clear D. The CDR3 loop spans 15 amino acids. Germline CDR1 is KGHSH and CDR2 is LQKENI. V lost 0 bases and J lost 4, with 10 bases in between. CDR3 DNA: TGTGCCAGCTCACCACCATCGGGTGAAGGAAACACCATATATTTT. This translates into CASSPPSGEGNTIYF.

This clone came up a few times. Here the CDR3 reads CASSREEGYNEQFF. DNA of the CDR3: TGCGCCAGCAGCCGCGAAGAGGGATACAATGAGCAGTTCTTC. V usage is TRBV4-1 and J usage is TRBJ2-1; D might be TRBD2 (5 bases). The V gene lost 4 bases and the J gene lost 4 bases, with 11 bases spanning the gap. CDR1 is MGHRA, CDR2 YSYEKL, per germline. The CDR3 is 14 residues long.

This rearrangement joins TRBV10-3 to TRBJ1-1, with D maybe TRBD1 (5 bases). V dropped 9 bases and J dropped 0 bases, with 11 bases sitting between them. This CDR3 spans 13 amino acids. CDR1 and CDR2 (germline): ENHRY, SYGVKD. The DNA of the CDR3 is TGTGCCATTTTACAGGACATGAACACTGAAGCTTTCTTT. Translated, it gives CAILQDMNTEAFF.

This clone has only a few counts. The rearrangement links TRBV6-4 to TRBJ1-5, with D possibly matching TRBD1 (5 bases). The CDR3 length is 15 residues. CDR1 and CDR2 from the germline V gene are MRHNA and SNTAGT. Deletions cut 3 bases from V and 7 bases from J, with 16 bases between. CDR3 sequence reads: CASSESPPWGQPQHF. The DNA for the CDR3 is TGTGCCAGCAGTGAATCCCCCCCGTGGGGGCAGCCCCAGCATTTT.

The chain combines TRBV5-1 with TRBJ1-2; D unresolved. This CDR3 has 14 residues. V lost 0 bases to trimming and J lost 8 bases, with 14 bases between them. The germline V gene encodes CDR1 SGHRS and CDR2 YFSETQ. CDR3 region: CASSLEWGGLGYTF. In DNA, the CDR3 is TGCGCCAGCAGCTTGGAGTGGGGAGGTCTAGGCTACACCTTC.

The chain is built from TRBV3-1 (or the pseudogene TRBV3-2) and TRBJ2-7, with D possibly being TRBD1 (6 bases). Germline lookup yields CDR1 LGHDT and CDR2 YNNKEL (reference sequence). V was shortened by 3 bases and J by 5 bases, with 17 bases between the two germline ends. The CDR3 length is 15 residues. The chain's CDR3 is CASSQSLAGVDEQYF. The CDR3 nucleotides read TGTGCCAGCAGCCAGTCCCTGGCAGGGGTAGACGAGCAGTACTTC.

The chain recombines TRBV12-3 or TRBV12-4 with TRBJ2-7, with D perhaps being TRBD1 or TRBD2 (5 bases each). The CDR3 spans 11 residues. V was cut by 5 bases and J by 6 bases, with 8 bases left in between. CDR3 sequence: CASSPGTEQYF. The CDR3 DNA follows: TGTGCCAGCAGTCCTGGGACCGAGCAGTACTTC.

This clone appeared a few times. The V gene is TRBV19, the J gene TRBJ1-5; possibly TRBD1 for D (6 bases). V lost 6 bases and J 7 bases, leaving 19 bases between the germline ends. From germline, CDR1 is LNHDA and CDR2 SQIVND (reference sequence). The CDR3 is 15 residues long. The CDR3 sequence is CASSPPPGEGQPQHF. As DNA, the CDR3 is TGTGCCAGTAGCCCCCCTCCAGGGGAGGGCCAGCCCCAGCATTTT.

The J gene is TRBJ2-5, the V gene TRBV10-3; 9 bases agree with TRBD2. Losses at the gene ends were 6 bases for V and 1 base for J; bases not matched to a gene: 9. The CDR3 runs 16 residues. Germline lookup yields CDR1 ENHRY and CDR2 SYGVKD. Written as DNA, the CDR3 is TGTGCCATCAGCTGGGGACTAGCAGGGGGCCAAGAGACCCAGTACTTC. This gives the protein CAISWGLAGGQETQYF.

The chain carries TRBV10-1 and TRBJ2-3; D gene unclear. V was clipped by 1 base and J by 4 bases, with 15 bases between them. The CDR3 loop spans 16 amino acids. Germline V gives CDR1 WNHNN, CDR2 SYGVQD (reference sequence). CDR3 nucleotide sequence: TGCGCCAGCAGTGAGTTTCAAATCTCTGGGTCAGATACGCAGTATTTT. The encoded protein is CASSEFQISGSDTQYF.

This sequence joins TRBV4-1 and TRBJ1-2, with 7 bases matching TRBD1. The CDR3 length is 15 residues. The V gene's germline CDR1 is MGHRA and CDR2 YSYEKL. Unmatched junction bases numbered 6, after V lost 0 bases and J lost 5 bases. CDR3 bases: TGCGCCAGCAGCCAAGATGGCAGGGGGACGTATGGCTACACCTTC. Protein sequence: CASSQDGRGTYGYTF.

The chain combines TRBV5-1 with TRBJ2-7; 9 bases fit TRBD1. The trim removed 4 bases at V and 5 bases at J, leaving 7 bases unmatched. There are 14 residues in the CDR3. Per the germline V gene, CDR1 is SGHRS and CDR2 is YFSETQ. Here the CDR3 DNA reads TGCGCCAGCAGCCAGGGACAGGGCGGCGACGAGCAGTACTTC. Translating gives CASSQGQGGDEQYF.